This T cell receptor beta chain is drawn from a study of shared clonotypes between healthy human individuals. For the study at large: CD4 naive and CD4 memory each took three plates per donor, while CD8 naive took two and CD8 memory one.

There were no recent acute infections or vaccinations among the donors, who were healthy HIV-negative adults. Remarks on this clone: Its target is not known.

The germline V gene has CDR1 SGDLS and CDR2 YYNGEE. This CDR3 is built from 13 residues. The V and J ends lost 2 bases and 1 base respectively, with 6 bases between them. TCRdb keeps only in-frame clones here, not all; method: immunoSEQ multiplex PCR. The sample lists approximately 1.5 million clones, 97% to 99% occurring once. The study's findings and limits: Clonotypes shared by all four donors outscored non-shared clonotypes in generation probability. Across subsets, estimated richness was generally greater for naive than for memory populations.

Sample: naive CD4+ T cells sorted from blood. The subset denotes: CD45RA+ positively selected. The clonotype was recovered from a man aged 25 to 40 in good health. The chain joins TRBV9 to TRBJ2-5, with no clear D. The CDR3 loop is CASSVTSQETQYF. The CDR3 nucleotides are TGTGCCAGCAGCGTCACGAGCCAAGAGACCCAGTACTTC.